This is a list of T cell receptor beta chains from one sample in a study of cytomegalovirus exposure and HLA in healthy donors. Using immunoSEQ multiplex PCR, the repertoire was profiled, and TCRdb retains in-frame clones only, with some absent. Of about 130,000 clones detected, roughly 82% appear once; the ten largest clones hold approximately 2.6%. Sequences were obtained from PBMCs. All receptors come from a man aged 45 to 65 in good health and CMV-seronegative. CDR3s include the opening cysteine and the closing phenylalanine or tryptophan. D genes are given only for firm matches. Size tells how often a clone was seen (once, few, many) or the class of an expanded clone, and some rows leave it out.

TRBJ2-1,NA,TRBV7-8,TRBD1,TGTGCCAGCACCCACCCGGGACAGGGGTATGAGCAGTTCTTC,CASTHPGQGYEQFF
TRBJ2-3,NA,TRBV2,NA,TGTGCCAGCAGTGAAGCAAGAGGACTCCGCACAGATACGCAGTATTTT,CASSEARGLRTDTQYF
TRBJ1-5,NA,TRBV4-1,NA,TGCGCCAGCAGCCAAGGACAACAAGGATATAGCAATCAGCCCCAGCATTTT,CASSQGQQGYSNQPQHF
TRBJ2-3,NA,TRBV7-3,TRBD2,TGTGCCAGCAGCCTGACTAGCCCGGATACGCAGTATTTT,CASSLTSPDTQYF
TRBJ2-7,NA,TRBV6-1,NA,TGTGCCAGCAGTGGGACAGGTTGGAGGGTTTACGAGCAGTACTTC,CASSGTGWRVYEQYF
TRBJ2-2,NA,TRBV30,TRBD2,TGTGCCTGGGATAGACTAAGCGGGGTTAACACCGGGGAGCTGTTTTTT,CAWDRLSGVNTGELFF
TRBJ2-7,few,TRBV18,TRBD1,TGTGCCAGCTCACTGGGACAGAACTACGAGCAGTACTTC,CASSLGQNYEQYF
TRBJ1-1,NA,TRBV6-6,NA,TGTGCCACTTCGAAGGGCGGGACTGAAGCTTTCTTT,CATSKGGTEAFF
TRBJ2-2,NA,TRBV30,TRBD1,TGTGCCTGGAGGCAGGGGGCGATTGACACCGGGGAGCTGTTTTTT,CAWRQGAIDTGELFF
TRBJ2-3,NA,TRBV27,NA,TGTGCCAGCAGTTTAGCACAGAACACAGATACGCAGTATTTT,CASSLAQNTDTQYF
TRBJ1-1,NA,TRBV29-1,TRBD1,TGCAGCGTTGAACGGGGACAGGGTTTGGTCCCTGAAGCTTTCTTT,CSVERGQGLVPEAFF
TRBJ1-4,NA,TRBV7-8,TRBD1,TGTGCCAGCAGCTTAGGACAGGGTCGGGAAAAACTGTTTTTT,CASSLGQGREKLFF